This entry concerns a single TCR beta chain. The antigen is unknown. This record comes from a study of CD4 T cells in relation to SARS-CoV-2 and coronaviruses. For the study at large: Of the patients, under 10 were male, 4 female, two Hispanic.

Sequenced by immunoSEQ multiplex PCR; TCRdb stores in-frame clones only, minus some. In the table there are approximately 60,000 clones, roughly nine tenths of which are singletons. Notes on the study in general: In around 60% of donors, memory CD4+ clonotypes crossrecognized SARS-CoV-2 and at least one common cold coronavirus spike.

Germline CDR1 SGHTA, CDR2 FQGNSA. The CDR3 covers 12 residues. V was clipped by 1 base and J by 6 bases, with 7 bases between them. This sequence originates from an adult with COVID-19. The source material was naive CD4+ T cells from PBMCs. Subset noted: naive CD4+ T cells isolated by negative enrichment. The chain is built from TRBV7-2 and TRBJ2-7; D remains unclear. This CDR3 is CASSLEFREQYF. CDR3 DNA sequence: TGTGCCAGCAGCTTAGAATTTCGCGAGCAGTACTTC.